These T cell receptor beta chains were read from a single sample in a study of shared clonotypes between healthy human individuals. Repertoires were generated with immunoSEQ multiplex PCR, while TCRdb's copy carries only in-frame clones and drops some. Seen here are a few million clones, 95% observed once, and the top ten hold about 0.13%. The material sequenced was naive CD4+ T cells sorted from blood. These receptors came from a man younger than 35 in good health. CDR3s include the opening cysteine and the closing phenylalanine or tryptophan. D genes are given only for firm matches. Size is omitted from some rows. Given values are once, few, many or a class for expanded clones.

DNA: TGTGCCAGCTCACCTAGGGAGCTGAACACTGAAGCTTTCTTT; CDR3: CASSPRELNTEAFF; D: NA; J: TRBJ1-1; V: TRBV18; size: NA
DNA: TGCGCCAGCAGCTTTTACCCCCAGGGAGACTCTGGGGCCAACGTCCTGACTTTC; CDR3: CASSFYPQGDSGANVLTF; D: NA; J: TRBJ2-6; V: TRBV5-1; size: NA
DNA: TGTGCCAGCTCACCAGGGGGAGGTGGCACTGAAGCTTTCTTT; CDR3: CASSPGGGGTEAFF; D: NA; J: TRBJ1-1; V: TRBV18; size: NA
DNA: TGTGCCAGCAGCCCTGGGACAGGGACAGCTGAAGCTTTCTTT; CDR3: CASSPGTGTAEAFF; D: TRBD1; J: TRBJ1-1; V: TRBV6-6; size: NA
DNA: TGTGCCAGCAGTGGAACTAGCGGCTACAATGAGCAGTTCTTC; CDR3: CASSGTSGYNEQFF; D: TRBD2; J: TRBJ2-1; V: TRBV6-1; size: NA
DNA: TGTGCCAGCAGTGATAGCGGGACTAGCACAGATACGCAGTATTTT; CDR3: CASSDSGTSTDTQYF; D: TRBD2; J: TRBJ2-3; V: TRBV6-6; size: once
DNA: TGTGCCAGTACCCCTCGGACGGGGTGGTTGAGTAATCAGCCCCAGCATTTT; CDR3: CASTPRTGWLSNQPQHF; D: NA; J: TRBJ1-5; V: TRBV19; size: once
DNA: TGTGCCAGCAGTTCACCCGGGGGGCCCTCCTACGAGCAGTACTTC; CDR3: CASSSPGGPSYEQYF; D: NA; J: TRBJ2-7; V: TRBV6-6; size: NA
DNA: TGTGCCAGCAGATTGGTACTTCTGAGAGAGACCCAGTACTTC; CDR3: CASRLVLLRETQYF; D: NA; J: TRBJ2-5; V: TRBV6-1; size: once
DNA: TGCGCCAGCAGCTCAGCAGGGACGGCCAATGAAAAACTGTTTTTT; CDR3: CASSSAGTANEKLFF; D: NA; J: TRBJ1-4; V: TRBV5-1; size: NA
DNA: TGTGCCAGTAGTATTGTAGGGAATTCGGCCGAAAAACTGTTTTTT; CDR3: CASSIVGNSAEKLFF; D: NA; J: TRBJ1-4; V: TRBV19; size: NA
DNA: TGTGCCAGCAGTTTATCTGTGTACGAGGGGCAGTACTTC; CDR3: CASSLSVYEGQYF; D: NA; J: TRBJ2-7; V: TRBV27; size: NA
DNA: TGTGCCAGCAGCTTACGACAGGGGGGAACCCTGCACTATGGCTACACCTTC; CDR3: CASSLRQGGTLHYGYTF; D: TRBD1; J: TRBJ1-2; V: TRBV7-3; size: NA
DNA: TGTGCCAGCAGCTTGGGGGCGGCCGCCCCGAACAATGAGCAGTTCTTC; CDR3: CASSLGAAAPNNEQFF; D: NA; J: TRBJ2-1; V: TRBV5-6; size: NA
DNA: TGTGCCTGGGCGCAGGAGGTGATCGAGACCCAGTACTTC; CDR3: CAWAQEVIETQYF; D: NA; J: TRBJ2-5; V: TRBV30; size: NA
DNA: TGTGCCAGTAGTAGTTATAGGGAGAACTATGGCTACACCTTC; CDR3: CASSSYRENYGYTF; D: NA; J: TRBJ1-2; V: TRBV19; size: NA
DNA: TGTGCCAGCAGTCGGGGGGAAAACAGGGTCGGACGGCCCCAGCATTTT; CDR3: CASSRGENRVGRPQHF; D: NA; J: TRBJ1-5; V: TRBV2; size: once
DNA: TGTGCCAGCAGCTTGAAGGTGGGCACTAGCAATCAGCCCCAGCATTTT; CDR3: CASSLKVGTSNQPQHF; D: NA; J: TRBJ1-5; V: TRBV5-6; size: NA
DNA: TGCGCCAGCAGCCAAGAATTCGGGAGCTCCTACAATGAGCAGTTCTTC; CDR3: CASSQEFGSSYNEQFF; D: NA; J: TRBJ2-1; V: TRBV4-3; size: NA
DNA: TGTGCCAGCAGTGAACCGGGACTCGCTTACAATGAGCAGTTCTTC; CDR3: CASSEPGLAYNEQFF; D: NA; J: TRBJ2-1; V: TRBV2; size: NA
DNA: TGTGCCAGCAGCTTGACAGGGCTCAGACAGCCCCAGCATTTT; CDR3: CASSLTGLRQPQHF; D: TRBD1; J: TRBJ1-5; V: TRBV7-9; size: NA
DNA: TGTGCCAGCAGTGACTTGGGGGTGAGCAATCAGCCCCAGCATTTT; CDR3: CASSDLGVSNQPQHF; D: NA; J: TRBJ1-5; V: TRBV6-1; size: NA
DNA: TGTGCCTGGAGTTACTCAAGCAATCAGCCCCAGCATTTT; CDR3: CAWSYSSNQPQHF; D: NA; J: TRBJ1-5; V: TRBV30; size: NA
DNA: TGTGCCAGCAGCCCAGGGGGCGGGGGCACCTACAATGAGCAGTTCTTC; CDR3: CASSPGGGGTYNEQFF; D: NA; J: TRBJ2-1; V: TRBV25-1; size: NA
DNA: TGTGCCAGCAGCCGACAGGGGGTCTCCTACGAGCAGTACTTC; CDR3: CASSRQGVSYEQYF; D: TRBD1; J: TRBJ2-7; V: TRBV25-1; size: NA
DNA: TGTGCCACCTATCTCTCTCAGACCACTGAAGCTTTCTTT; CDR3: CATYLSQTTEAFF; D: NA; J: TRBJ1-1; V: TRBV2; size: NA
DNA: TGTGCCAGCAAAGGACTCTACCTTACGGATACGCAGTATTTT; CDR3: CASKGLYLTDTQYF; D: NA; J: TRBJ2-3; V: TRBV2; size: NA
DNA: TGCGCCAGCAACTCGGGACAGGCAGCTAATGAAAAACTGTTTTTT; CDR3: CASNSGQAANEKLFF; D: TRBD1; J: TRBJ1-4; V: TRBV5-1; size: NA
DNA: TGTGCCAGCAGTTACCAAGGGAAGAACACTGAAGCTTTCTTT; CDR3: CASSYQGKNTEAFF; D: NA; J: TRBJ1-1; V: TRBV6-5; size: once
DNA: TGTGCCAGCGGGAGTTCGGTTGATACGCAGTATTTT; CDR3: CASGSSVDTQYF; D: NA; J: TRBJ2-3; V: TRBV19; size: NA
DNA: TGTGCCAGCAGCCCCATATCGACAGGGTCCGGCAATCAGCCCCAGCATTTT; CDR3: CASSPISTGSGNQPQHF; D: TRBD1; J: TRBJ1-5; V: TRBV7-9; size: once
DNA: TGTGCGTCCCAAGGGACCGGGGAGCTGTTTTTT; CDR3: CASQGTGELFF; D: NA; J: TRBJ2-2; V: TRBV30; size: NA
DNA: TGTGCCAGCAGTACCCGACAGTACGAGCAGTACTTC; CDR3: CASSTRQYEQYF; D: NA; J: TRBJ2-7; V: TRBV6-5; size: NA
DNA: TGTGCCAGCAGTTTATCAGGGTCTTTCTCTGGAAACACCATATATTTT; CDR3: CASSLSGSFSGNTIYF; D: NA; J: TRBJ1-3; V: TRBV28; size: NA
DNA: TGTGCCTGGAGTGTAGGACTAGCGTCTGATACGCAGTATTTT; CDR3: CAWSVGLASDTQYF; D: TRBD2; J: TRBJ2-3; V: TRBV30; size: NA
DNA: TGTGCCAGCAGCTTGGTATCGGCAGGGGGCACTGAAGCTTTCTTT; CDR3: CASSLVSAGGTEAFF; D: TRBD1; J: TRBJ1-1; V: TRBV5-6; size: NA
DNA: TGTGCCTGGAGCCGGGGCGGGGGCCTTAGCAATCAGCCCCAGCATTTT; CDR3: CAWSRGGGLSNQPQHF; D: NA; J: TRBJ1-5; V: TRBV30; size: NA
DNA: TGTGCCAGTAGTATGGGGGGAGTATTCCAAGAGACCCAGTACTTC; CDR3: CASSMGGVFQETQYF; D: NA; J: TRBJ2-5; V: TRBV19; size: once
DNA: TGTGCCAGCAGTCTACAGGGGGGGTGGGAGACCCAGTACTTC; CDR3: CASSLQGGWETQYF; D: NA; J: TRBJ2-5; V: TRBV27; size: NA
DNA: TGTGCCAGCAGCTTTAGCGGGGGGTACCAAGAGACCCAGTACTTC; CDR3: CASSFSGGYQETQYF; D: TRBD2; J: TRBJ2-5; V: TRBV7-9; size: NA
DNA: TGTGCCAGCAGTAACCCCGGGGGGGCCACCGGGGAGCTGTTTTTT; CDR3: CASSNPGGATGELFF; D: TRBD2; J: TRBJ2-2; V: TRBV6-6; size: NA
DNA: TGCGCCAGCAGCCAAGAGGAGGGAGTGGGTGAGCAGTACTTC; CDR3: CASSQEEGVGEQYF; D: NA; J: TRBJ2-7; V: TRBV4-1; size: NA
DNA: TGTGCCAGCAGTTTTAGGCCCGCTGAAACACCCCTCCACTTT; CDR3: CASSFRPAETPLHF; D: NA; J: TRBJ1-6; V: TRBV28; size: NA
DNA: TGTGCCAGCAGCCACCCCGAGACAGGAGGGGAAAGCGGAAACACCATATATTTT; CDR3: CASSHPETGGESGNTIYF; D: NA; J: TRBJ1-3; V: TRBV4-2; size: once
DNA: TGTGCCAGCAGTGAATGGAGACAGGGGGCGCGTACAGATACGCAGTATTTT; CDR3: CASSEWRQGARTDTQYF; D: TRBD1; J: TRBJ2-3; V: TRBV2; size: NA
DNA: TGTGCCGGGGGGACAGGGGATCTTGCAACTAATGAAAAACTGTTTTTT; CDR3: CAGGTGDLATNEKLFF; D: TRBD1; J: TRBJ1-4; V: TRBV30; size: NA
DNA: TGTGCCTGGAGTGTTATCGGGGGGCTCTACGAGCAGTACTTC; CDR3: CAWSVIGGLYEQYF; D: NA; J: TRBJ2-7; V: TRBV30; size: NA